A single sample gave rise to the 16 T cell receptor beta chains below, sequenced in a study of cytomegalovirus exposure and HLA in healthy donors. Both 60 Vbeta primers and 13 Jbeta primers went into the PCR. Sequencing used immunoSEQ multiplex PCR; TCRdb keeps in-frame clones, though not all of them. The sample consists of around 140,000 clones, approximately 77% of them appearing once. Sequenced sample: PBMCs. These receptors originate from a woman aged 55-70 years in good health and CMV-seronegative.

This chain connects TRBV5-1 to TRBJ1-2; TRBD1 aligns across 7 bases. Trimming cost V 5 bases and J 5 bases; bases outside gene matches: 9. Germline lookup yields CDR1 SGHRS and CDR2 YFSETQ. CDR3 length: 14 amino acids. In nucleotides, the CDR3 is TGCGCCAGCAGAATAGGGGACAGCCTATATGGCTACACCTTC. Translated, it gives CASRIGDSLYGYTF. Full variable domain (remainder filled in from reference TRBV5-1 and TRBJ1-2): KAGVTQTPRYLIKTRGQQVTLSCSPISGHRSVSWYQQTPGQGLQFLFEYFSETQRNKGNFPGRFSGRQFSNSRSEMNVSTLELGDSALYLCASRIGDSLYGYTFGSGTRLTVV.

In this sample, this clone turned up a few times. This chain joins TRBV6-6 and TRBJ2-3; D is possibly TRBD2 (5 bases). Per germline, CDR1 MNHNY and CDR2 SVGAGI (reference sequence). V lost 2 bases and J 3 bases, leaving 12 bases between the germline ends. The CDR3 has 15 residues. CDR3 DNA: TGTGCCAGCAGTTACCCCCGGGGTACAACAGATACGCAGTATTTT. It encodes CASSYPRGTTDTQYF.

This chain connects TRBV9 to TRBJ2-2, with D uncertain. CDR1 is SGDLS, CDR2 YYNGEE, per germline. This CDR3 has 13 amino acids. V shed 7 bases and J shed 4 bases, with 11 bases lying between them. CDR3 DNA: TGTGCCAGCGACGATCAGGCCACCGGGGAGCTGTTTTTT. Its translation: CASDDQATGELFF.

This clone was recorded only once. The V gene is TRBV27, the J gene TRBJ2-7; TRBD1 aligns across 7 bases. This CDR3 region has 18 residues. Germline CDR1 reads MNHEY; CDR2 reads SMNVEV (reference sequence). J lost 9 bases, V lost 6 bases, and 26 bases had no gene match. CDR3 DNA sequence: TGTGCCAGCAGCGCCGCACAGGGGCGACCCGCTACGAGCAGTGGGCAGTACTTC. Residues: CASSAAQGRPATSSGQYF.

The CDR3 here is CASRSGTYGANVLTF. CDR3 sequence (DNA): TGTGCCAGCAGGTCGGGGACTTATGGGGCCAACGTCCTGACTTTC. This sequence joins TRBV28 and TRBJ2-6; a weak D match, TRBD2 (6 bases). The germline CDR1 and CDR2 sequences are MDHEN and SYDVKM. This CDR3 spans 15 amino acids. The V end was cut by 6 bases, the J end by 3 bases, with 12 bases between.

The rearrangement uses TRBV28 and TRBJ2-3; 12 positions agree with TRBD2. Per the germline V gene, CDR1 is MDHEN and CDR2 is SYDVKM. V was clipped by 5 bases and J by 0 bases; unmatched bases: 3. The CDR3 sequence is 16 residues long. The CDR3 reads CASSPGLAGSTDTQYF. The CDR3 DNA sequence: TGTGCCAGCAGTCCTGGACTAGCGGGAAGCACAGATACGCAGTATTTT.

This sequence joins TRBV7-9 and TRBJ1-6; a weak D match, TRBD1 (5 bases). This CDR3 has 15 residues. Trimming stripped 5 bases from V and 9 bases from J, with 17 bases between. Looked up from germline, CDR1 is SEHNR and CDR2 is FQNEAQ (reference sequence). The CDR3, as DNA: TGTGCCAGCAGCCGACTGCAGGGTGTAGTTTCACCCCTCCACTTT. It codes for CASSRLQGVVSPLHF. Looking up the rest from reference TRBV7-9 and TRBJ1-6 gives the full variable domain: DTGVSQNPRHKITKRGQNVTFRCDPISEHNRLYWYRQTLGQGPEFLTYFQNEAQLEKSRLLSDRFSAERPKGSFSTLEIQRTEQGDSAMYLCASSRLQGVVSPLHFGNGTRLTVT.

CDR3 DNA: TGTGCCAGCAGTCCGGGACTAATGTACCAAGAGACCCAGTACTTC. Amino acids: CASSPGLMYQETQYF. V and J are TRBV25-1 and TRBJ2-5; 7 bases match TRBD2. The ends lost 5 bases at V and 0 bases at J; junction bases unmatched: 6. The CDR3 spans 15 residues. Germline V gene data show CDR1 as MGHDK and CDR2 as SYGVNS.

This clone has just a few counts. The chain links TRBV5-1 to TRBJ2-7, with D possibly TRBD1 on 5 matching bases. The CDR3 is made up of 14 amino acids. Trimming took off 1 base at V and 4 bases at J, with 12 bases between the two ends. Germline assignment: CDR1 SGHRS and CDR2 YFSETQ. CDR3 DNA: TGCGCCAGCAGCTTGCTCCCAGGGAAGTACGAGCAGTACTTC. It codes for CASSLLPGKYEQYF. The full variable domain, with the rest looked up from reference TRBV5-1 and TRBJ2-7, is KAGVTQTPRYLIKTRGQQVTLSCSPISGHRSVSWYQQTPGQGLQFLFEYFSETQRNKGNFPGRFSGRQFSNSRSEMNVSTLELGDSALYLCASSLLPGKYEQYFGPGTRLTVT.

The V call is TRBV27, the J call TRBJ1-2; tentative D call: TRBD1 (6 bases). The CDR3 length is 15 residues. The germline V and J ends were trimmed by 6 bases and 5 bases, with 19 bases remaining between them. Germline assignment: CDR1 MNHEY and CDR2 SMNVEV (reference sequence). CDR3 region: CASSGGGGIGYGYTF. CDR3 DNA: TGTGCCAGCAGCGGGGGGGGCGGAATTGGGTATGGCTACACCTTC.

The rearrangement joins TRBV5-4 to TRBJ2-4; TRBD2 aligns across 7 bases. CDR1 SGHNT and CDR2 YYREEE come from the germline V gene (reference sequence). This CDR3 has 16 amino acids. J lost 2 bases, V lost 0 bases, and 5 bases had no gene match. CDR3 sequence: CASSLGAGVTKNIQYF. DNA for the CDR3: TGTGCCAGCAGCTTGGGTGCGGGAGTTACCAAAAACATTCAGTACTTC.

The V and J genes are TRBV19 and TRBJ2-2; 7 bases map to TRBD2. Per germline, CDR1 LNHDA and CDR2 SQIVND (reference sequence). The CDR3 is 17 amino acids. The V gene end was trimmed by 0 bases and the J gene end by 0 bases; junction bases not matched to a gene: 4. The CDR3 DNA reads as TGTGCCAGTAGTATAGAAAGGCTAGCGGCGAACACCGGGGAGCTGTTTTTT. The encoded protein is CASSIERLAANTGELFF.

J is TRBJ2-6 and V is TRBV7-3; 8 bases map to TRBD1. Germline V gene sequence: CDR1 SGHTA, CDR2 FQGTGA. V shed 3 bases, J shed 0 bases, and the junction held 4 bases outside the gene matches. This CDR3 has 17 amino acids. The CDR3 reads CASSLTGANSGANVLTF. In DNA, the CDR3 is TGTGCCAGCAGCTTGACAGGGGCCAACTCTGGGGCCAACGTCCTGACTTTC.

Only a few counts were recorded for this clone. V gene TRBV10-3 combines with J gene TRBJ1-2, with 10 bases lining up with TRBD1. Trimming removed 8 bases from V and 8 bases from J; junction bases left unmatched: 14. This CDR3 is 15 amino acids long. CDR1 and CDR2 (germline): ENHRY, SYGVKD. CDR3 protein: CAIAPGQGSSRGYTF. The CDR3, as DNA: TGTGCCATCGCTCCGGGACAGGGGTCTTCGAGAGGCTACACCTTC.

This rearrangement joins TRBV28 to TRBJ2-1; 15 bases match TRBD2. J lost 3 bases, V lost 2 bases, and 14 bases had no gene match. In germline, CDR1 is MDHEN, CDR2 SYDVKM. The CDR3 contains 21 residues. CDR3 in amino acids: CASSLILPGLAGGGVYNEQFF. The CDR3 region has the DNA TGTGCCAGCAGTTTAATTCTCCCGGGACTAGCGGGAGGAGGGGTCTACAATGAGCAGTTCTTC.

The CDR3, as DNA: TGTGCCAGCGAAAGGGACAGGGGGCATGGGTACAATGAGCAGTTCTTC. This codes for CASERDRGHGYNEQFF. The V and J genes are TRBV28 and TRBJ2-1, with 12 bases that match TRBD1. This CDR3 comprises 16 residues. The V segment lost 8 bases and the J segment 4 bases; nucleotides outside the gene matches: 9. Germline V gene lookup returns CDR1 MDHEN and CDR2 SYDVKM.